A selection of T cell receptor beta chains follows, all from one sample in a study of human T cells and chemical hapten exposure. TCRdb ran MiXCR on the RACE reads and lists one entry per CDR3 protein. The data hold 80,000 to 100,000 distinct CDR3 sequences, with 11% observed a single time. Sequenced here: whole blood, sampled in connection with sensitization to the hapten diphenylcyclopropenone (DPC). These receptors all come from a woman aged 25 to 39 with alopecia areata. Some clones in this sample may be carry-over from other donors' samples. CDR3s include the opening cysteine and the closing phenylalanine or tryptophan. The D gene is left open where the match is weak. The size entry is marked missing in some rows and otherwise reads once, few, many or a size class.

D gene	clone size	V gene	J gene	CDR3 DNA	CDR3 protein
.	.	TRBV4-2	TRBJ1-2	TGTGCCAGCAGCCAAGAGTTCGGGGTCGGCTATGGCTACACCTTC	CASSQEFGVGYGYTF
.	.	TRBV18	TRBJ1-5	TGTGCCAGCTCACCGCAATGGACAGACGGTCAGCCCCAGCATTTT	CASSPQWTDGQPQHF
.	many	TRBV6-5	TRBJ2-6	TGTGCCAGCAGTTACAACAGGGCTGGGGCCAACGTCCTGACTTTC	CASSYNRAGANVLTF
.	many	TRBV7-3	TRBJ1-6	TGTGCCAGCAGCCCCGTCCCCAATTCACCCCTCCACTTT	CASSPVPNSPLHF
.	.	TRBV20-1	TRBJ1-1	TGCAGTGCCCCGGCCCAGGGGTACACTGAAGCTTTCTTT	CSAPAQGYTEAFF
.	.	TRBV5-6	TRBJ1-1	TGTGCCAGCAGCCAACTGACCAAGGGGAACACTGAAGCTTTCTTT	CASSQLTKGNTEAFF
.	.	TRBV7-9	TRBJ1-2	TGTGCCAGCAGCGCATCCGGGGCTCAGAGGGCTTATGGCTACACCTTC	CASSASGAQRAYGYTF
TRBD1	many	TRBV2	TRBJ2-6	TGTGCCAGCTCCGGGACAGGTCACTCTGGGGCCAACGTCCTGACTTTC	CASSGTGHSGANVLTF
.	many	TRBV6-6	TRBJ2-3	TGTGCCAGCTCCCCGGGGGATACGCAGTATTTT	CASSPGDTQYF
TRBD1	few	TRBV6-6	TRBJ2-7	TGTGCCACTAGGACAGGAAGCTGGGGGGAGCAGTACTTC	CATRTGSWGEQYF
TRBD1	.	TRBV6-2/TRBV6-3	TRBJ1-2	TGTGCCAGCAGTGTTGACAGGGTAGTCGATGGCTACACCTTC	CASSVDRVVDGYTF
TRBD1	many	TRBV18	TRBJ1-5	TGTGCCAGCTCCAGCGACAGGGCTGCTAATCAGCCCCAGCATTTT	CASSSDRAANQPQHF
TRBD1	.	TRBV7-6	TRBJ2-7	TGTGCCAGCAGCCTCGGGACAGGGGAGTTCGAGCAGTACTTC	CASSLGTGEFEQYF
TRBD1	.	TRBV7-9	TRBJ2-2	TGTGCCAGCAGCCCGCTTAGGGGGCCCAACACCGGGGAGCTGTTTTTT	CASSPLRGPNTGELFF
TRBD2	many	TRBV29-1	TRBJ2-1	TGCAGCGTATTACTAGCGGGGAACTCCTACAATGAGCAGTTCTTC	CSVLLAGNSYNEQFF
TRBD1	.	TRBV18	TRBJ2-5	TGTGCCAGCTCACCACAACCAGGGGACAGGGCGTACCAAGAGACCCAGTACTTC	CASSPQPGDRAYQETQYF
.	many	TRBV11-2	TRBJ1-1	TGTGCCAGCACCCTAGCGGGGGTAAACACTGAAGCTTTCTTT	CASTLAGVNTEAFF
TRBD2	many	TRBV29-1	TRBJ2-1	TGCAGCGCATCACTAGCGGGAGGACTAAACAATGAGCAGTTCTTC	CSASLAGGLNNEQFF
TRBD1	many	TRBV28	TRBJ2-7	TGTGCCAGCAGCCTCGGGACAGTCGCCTACGAGCAGTACTTC	CASSLGTVAYEQYF
.	.	TRBV5-1	TRBJ2-3	TGCGCCAGCAGCTTGGGGTCAGGGTGGGCAGATACGCAGTATTTT	CASSLGSGWADTQYF
.	few	TRBV5-4	TRBJ2-3	TGTGCCAGCAGCCGGGGCGGGGGCGGCACAGATACGCAGTATTTT	CASSRGGGGTDTQYF
TRBD2	many	TRBV20-1	TRBJ2-2	TGCAGTGCTAGAGGACTAGCGGTCGGGGAGCTGTTTTTT	CSARGLAVGELFF
TRBD1	few	TRBV5-1	TRBJ2-5	TGCGCCAGCAGCGTGGGGACAGGGTTTTTACAGACCCAGTACTTC	CASSVGTGFLQTQYF
.	many	TRBV30	TRBJ1-5	TGTGCCTGGAGTGTACAGGGTTATCAGCCCCAGCATTTT	CAWSVQGYQPQHF
.	.	TRBV6-1	TRBJ1-1	TGTGCCAGCAAGGACTCGGAATCCCAGGGCACTGAAGCTTTCTTT	CASKDSESQGTEAFF
TRBD1	.	TRBV12-3/TRBV12-4	TRBJ1-2	TGTGCCAGCAGCAGACAGGGGGACTATGGCTACACCTTC	CASSRQGDYGYTF
.	.	TRBV11-1	TRBJ1-2	TGTGCCAGCAGTCATTACAGACCCGGCTACACCTTC	CASSHYRPGYTF
TRBD1	few	TRBV2	TRBJ1-2	TGTGCCAGCAGTGAGCAGGGGGCTAACTATGGCTACACCTTC	CASSEQGANYGYTF
.	.	TRBV28	TRBJ2-3	TGTGCCAGCAGTTATGAGGGGGAGGGGTTAATCACAGATACGCAGTATTTT	CASSYEGEGLITDTQYF
.	few	TRBV7-2	TRBJ2-7	TGTGCCAGCAGCTTACGACGAGGCTCCTACGAGCAGTACTTC	CASSLRRGSYEQYF
TRBD1	many	TRBV19	TRBJ1-5	TGTGCCAGTAGTAGGACAGGGGATGCCAATCAGCCCCAGCATTTT	CASSRTGDANQPQHF
TRBD1	few	TRBV28	TRBJ1-1	TGTGCCAGCAGTTTATCATCGTGGGTCAGGACAGGGTCGCCTGAAGCTTTCTTT	CASSLSSWVRTGSPEAFF
TRBD2	.	TRBV6-5	TRBJ2-1	TGTGCCAGCCACCCGGGGGGGGGCGCCTGGGGCAATGAGCAGTTCTTC	CASHPGGGAWGNEQFF
.	many	TRBV29-1	TRBJ2-2	TGCAGCGTTTTGGCACTACTGGGCGGGGAGCTGTTTTTT	CSVLALLGGELFF
.	many	TRBV6-5	TRBJ2-4	TGTGCCAGCAGTTCCTGGGGTCAGGGGGAGGACATTCAGTACTTC	CASSSWGQGEDIQYF
TRBD1	.	TRBV27	TRBJ1-2	TGTGCCAGCAGTCCTTCAGGGGGTAGCTACACCTTC	CASSPSGGSYTF
TRBD1	.	TRBV18	TRBJ2-5	TGTGCCAGCTCAACACAGGGGCGCCTTGAGACCCAGTACTTC	CASSTQGRLETQYF
.	.	TRBV4-1	TRBJ1-5	TGCGCCAGCAGCCAAGTCGCAGGGGCGGCTCAGCCCCAGCATTTT	CASSQVAGAAQPQHF
.	many	TRBV29-1	TRBJ1-1	TGCAGCGGTGCCAACACTGAAGCTTTCTTT	CSGANTEAFF
.	many	TRBV29-1	TRBJ2-4	TGCAGCGCCGTGTCTTTAGGGGGGACCAAAAACATTCAGTACTTC	CSAVSLGGTKNIQYF
.	.	TRBV29-1	TRBJ2-2	TGCAGCGTGGCTGACACGGGCGGCACCGGGGAGCTGTTTTTT	CSVADTGGTGELFF
.	few	TRBV28	TRBJ2-7	TGTGCCAGCAGCCCAGGAGAATACGAGCAGTACTTC	CASSPGEYEQYF
.	many	TRBV6-6	TRBJ1-2	TGTGCCAGCAGTTACGGGGGGGAGGGCCACTTC	CASSYGGEGHF
.	few	TRBV7-2	TRBJ2-3	TGTGCCAGCAGCGCTAATCACGACAAAGTTACGCAGTATTTT	CASSANHDKVTQYF
TRBD1	many	TRBV7-9	TRBJ2-2	TGTGCCAGCAACCGGGACAGCCCAACCGGGGAGCTGTTTTTT	CASNRDSPTGELFF
.	many	TRBV7-9	TRBJ1-1	TGTGCCAGCAGCTCCAACCAGGGGTCCACTGAAGCTTTCTTT	CASSSNQGSTEAFF
.	few	TRBV28	TRBJ1-1	TGTGCCAGCAGTTTATCCCGGGGGAGCACTGAAGCTTTCTTT	CASSLSRGSTEAFF
TRBD2	.	TRBV7-2	TRBJ2-4	TGTGCCAGCGGACGGCGGGAGGGCGACATTCAGTACTTC	CASGRREGDIQYF
TRBD1	.	TRBV11-3	TRBJ2-3	TGTGCCAGCAGTCCCGGGACAGGGGACGCAGATACGCAGTATTTT	CASSPGTGDADTQYF
TRBD2	many	TRBV7-2	TRBJ2-5	TGTGCCAGCAGCTTCGGTAGCGGGGCGGAGACCCAGTACTTC	CASSFGSGAETQYF
.	many	TRBV29-1	TRBJ1-1	TGCAGCGTTGAGGGTCGGGGAATACTGAACACTGAAGCTTTCTTT	CSVEGRGILNTEAFF
TRBD1	.	TRBV20-1	TRBJ1-4	TGCAGTGCGGCCGGGACAGTCTCCTCTTATAGGAAACTGTTTTTT	CSAAGTVSSYRKLFF
TRBD1	.	TRBV28	TRBJ2-2	TGTGCCAGCAACCCCACAGGGGGCGGCGGGGAGCTGTTTTTT	CASNPTGGGGELFF
.	many	TRBV6-5	TRBJ2-2	TGTGCCAGCAGTAATCCCGGGACGCTGAACACCGGGGAGCTGTTTTTT	CASSNPGTLNTGELFF
TRBD2	.	TRBV11-2	TRBJ2-1	TGTGCCAGCAGCCTGAGTGGGACTAGACACAATGAGCAGTTCTTC	CASSLSGTRHNEQFF
.	many	TRBV4-1	TRBJ1-4	TGCGCCAGCAGGCTTCCCGGGGGTTCAACTAATGAAAAACTGTTTTTT	CASRLPGGSTNEKLFF